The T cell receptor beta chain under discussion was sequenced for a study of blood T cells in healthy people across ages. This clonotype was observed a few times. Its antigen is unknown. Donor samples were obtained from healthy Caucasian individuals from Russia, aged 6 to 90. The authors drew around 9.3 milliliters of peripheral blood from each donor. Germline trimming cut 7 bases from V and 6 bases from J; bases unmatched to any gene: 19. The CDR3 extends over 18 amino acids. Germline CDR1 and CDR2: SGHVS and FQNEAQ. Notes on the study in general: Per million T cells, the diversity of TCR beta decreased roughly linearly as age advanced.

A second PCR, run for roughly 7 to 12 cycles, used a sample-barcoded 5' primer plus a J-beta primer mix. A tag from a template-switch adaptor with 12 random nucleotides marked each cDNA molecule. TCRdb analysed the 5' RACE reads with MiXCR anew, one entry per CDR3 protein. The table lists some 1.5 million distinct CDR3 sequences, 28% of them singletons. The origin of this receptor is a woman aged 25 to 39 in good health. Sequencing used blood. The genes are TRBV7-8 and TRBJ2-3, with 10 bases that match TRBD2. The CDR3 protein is CASTGSPASGGLSDTQYF. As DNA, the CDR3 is TGTGCCAGCACCGGAAGCCCGGCTAGCGGGGGCCTTTCGGATACGCAGTATTTT.